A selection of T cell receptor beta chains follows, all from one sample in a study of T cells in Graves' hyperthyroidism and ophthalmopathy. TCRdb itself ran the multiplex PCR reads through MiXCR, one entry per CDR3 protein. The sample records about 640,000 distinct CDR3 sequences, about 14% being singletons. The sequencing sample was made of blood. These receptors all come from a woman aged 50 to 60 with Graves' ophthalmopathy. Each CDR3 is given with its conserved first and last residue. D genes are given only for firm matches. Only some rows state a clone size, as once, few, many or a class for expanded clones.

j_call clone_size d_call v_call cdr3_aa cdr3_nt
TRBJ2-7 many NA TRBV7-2 CASSFSGWEQYF TGTGCCAGCAGCTTCTCCGGGTGGGAGCAGTACTTC
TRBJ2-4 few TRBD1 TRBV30 CAWSAPGTGGLNIQYF TGTGCCTGGAGTGCCCCCGGGACAGGGGGACTAAACATTCAGTACTTC
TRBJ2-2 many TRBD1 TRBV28 CATKPGQGTGELFF TGTGCCACCAAACCGGGACAGGGCACCGGGGAGCTGTTTTTT
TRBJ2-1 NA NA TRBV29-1 CSVVLLAVYNEQFF TGCAGCGTTGTCCTTCTAGCCGTCTACAATGAGCAGTTCTTC
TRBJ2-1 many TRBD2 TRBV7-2 CASSLSPSGHNEQFF TGTGCCAGCAGCTTATCCCCTAGCGGGCACAATGAGCAGTTCTTC
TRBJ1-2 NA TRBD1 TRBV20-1 CSARDYRGRIGGYTF TGCAGTGCTAGGGATTACAGGGGGCGGATTGGTGGCTACACCTTC
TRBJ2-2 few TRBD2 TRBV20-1 CSARAGLAGVGELFF TGCAGTGCTAGAGCGGGACTAGCGGGAGTGGGGGAGCTGTTTTTT
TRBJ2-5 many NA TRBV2 CASSEAQETQYF TGTGCCAGCAGTGAAGCGCAAGAGACCCAGTACTTC
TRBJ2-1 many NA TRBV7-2 CASSLVLRASESYNEQFF TGTGCCAGCAGCTTAGTTCTGCGGGCCAGCGAATCCTACAATGAGCAGTTCTTC
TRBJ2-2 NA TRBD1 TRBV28 CASYRGFTGELFF TGTGCCAGCTACAGGGGATTCACCGGGGAGCTGTTTTTT
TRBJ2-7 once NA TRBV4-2 CASSRAPGADYEQYF TGTGCCAGCAGCCGAGCCCCGGGGGCCGACTACGAGCAGTACTTC
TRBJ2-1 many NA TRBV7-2 CASSRPRIGEQFF TGTGCCAGCAGCCGACCTAGGATTGGTGAGCAGTTCTTC
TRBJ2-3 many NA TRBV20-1 CSARDAGSGADTQYF TGCAGTGCTAGAGATGCCGGGTCGGGGGCAGATACGCAGTATTTT
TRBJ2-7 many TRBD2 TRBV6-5 CASSYGRVSYEQYF TGTGCCAGCAGTTACGGGAGGGTATCCTACGAGCAGTACTTC
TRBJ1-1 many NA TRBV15 CATSRDRKAQMNTEAFF TGTGCCACCAGCAGAGATCGAAAAGCGCAGATGAACACTGAAGCTTTCTTT
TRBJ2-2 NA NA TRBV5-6 CASSLEGSTGSGELFF TGTGCCAGCAGCTTGGAGGGGTCGACTGGTTCCGGGGAGCTGTTTTTT
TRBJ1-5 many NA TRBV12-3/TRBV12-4 CASSFNDQPQHF TGTGCCAGCAGTTTTAATGATCAGCCCCAGCATTTT
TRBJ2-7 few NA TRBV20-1 CSALMRADYEQYF TGCAGTGCCCTCATGAGGGCCGACTACGAGCAGTACTTC
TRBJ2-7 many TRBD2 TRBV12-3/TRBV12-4 CASSLFMGGLAPTTEYF TGTGCCAGCAGTTTGTTCATGGGGGGACTAGCCCCTACGACGGAGTACTTC
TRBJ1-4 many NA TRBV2 CASSEGHTSTNEKLFF TGTGCCAGCAGTGAAGGACATACATCAACTAATGAAAAACTGTTTTTT
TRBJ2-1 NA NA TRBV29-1 CSAEEGVHYNEQFF TGCAGCGCTGAAGAAGGGGTACATTACAATGAGCAGTTCTTC
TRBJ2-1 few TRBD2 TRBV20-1 CSATQGPGLAVELSSYNEQFF TGCAGTGCGACTCAGGGTCCGGGACTAGCGGTGGAATTAAGCTCCTACAATGAGCAGTTCTTC
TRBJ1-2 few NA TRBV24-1 CATSDPTRRGDYGYTF TGTGCCACCAGTGACCCGACCCGGAGAGGGGACTATGGCTACACCTTC
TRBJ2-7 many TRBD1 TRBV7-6 CASRLGQGAGEQYF TGTGCCAGCAGATTGGGACAGGGGGCCGGGGAGCAGTACTTC
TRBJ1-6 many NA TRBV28 CASSFPGRGLHF TGTGCCAGCAGTTTTCCGGGCAGGGGCCTCCACTTT
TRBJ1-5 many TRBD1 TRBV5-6 CASSLKGGQGHQPQHF TGTGCCAGCAGCTTGAAAGGTGGACAGGGACATCAGCCCCAGCATTTT
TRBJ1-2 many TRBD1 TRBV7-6 CASTGGGRQGEGYTF TGTGCCAGCACAGGTGGGGGTCGACAGGGGGAAGGCTACACCTTC
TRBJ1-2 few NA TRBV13 CASSTRAPYGYTF TGTGCCAGCAGCACCCGGGCCCCCTATGGCTACACCTTC
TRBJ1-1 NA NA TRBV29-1 CSVADNLNTEAFF TGCAGCGTTGCGGACAATTTGAACACTGAAGCTTTCTTT
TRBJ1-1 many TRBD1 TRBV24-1 CATSDRDSQVTEAFF TGTGCCACCAGCGACCGGGACAGTCAGGTCACTGAAGCTTTCTTT
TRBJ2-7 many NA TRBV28 CASSLIAGSLSEQYF TGTGCCAGCAGTCTTATCGCCGGCTCTCTTTCCGAGCAGTACTTC
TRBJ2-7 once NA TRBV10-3 CASRLSHLYEQYF TGTGCCAGCCGGCTTTCCCATTTATACGAGCAGTACTTC
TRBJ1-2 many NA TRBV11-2 CASSSDSRDRLYGYTF TGTGCCAGCAGCTCGGATTCGAGGGACCGCCTCTATGGCTACACCTTC
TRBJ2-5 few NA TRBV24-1 CATSGSQETQYF TGTGCCACTTCAGGGTCACAAGAGACCCAGTACTTC
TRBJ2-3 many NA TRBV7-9 CASSITAQGDTQYF TGTGCCAGCAGCATAACCGCCCAGGGGGATACGCAGTATTTT
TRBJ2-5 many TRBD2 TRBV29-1 CSVRAGVSETQYF TGCAGCGTCCGAGCGGGAGTTAGTGAGACCCAGTACTTC
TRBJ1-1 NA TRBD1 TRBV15 CAASSSPGTGALPFMNTEAFF TGTGCCGCCAGCAGTTCCCCAGGGACAGGGGCCCTCCCATTTATGAACACTGAAGCTTTCTTT